This T cell receptor (beta chain) is from a study of shared clonotypes between healthy human individuals. Study information: The donor pool was made up of a couple of women and three men aged 18 to 49.

As regards this clone: Its specificity is unknown.

The CDR3 length is 16 residues. Unmatched junction bases numbered 9, after V lost 5 bases and J lost 4 bases. Germline V gives CDR1 SGHTA, CDR2 FQGNSA. Study-level findings and limits: Among the subsets, naive ones generally showed larger estimated richness than memory ones.

Splitting the CD4+ cells yielded a CD45RA+ naive subset and a CD45RA-negative memory subset. Some clones are missing from TCRdb's copy, which holds only in-frame ones; the method was immunoSEQ multiplex PCR. Seen here are approximately 2,300,000 clones, 80% to 95% observed once, and the top ten hold around 0.35%. Input material: naive CD4+ T cells from PBMCs. The subset denotes: CD45RA+ positively selected. The sequence came from a man aged 18 to 35 in good health. Some clones in this sample may be carry-over from other donors' samples. The V gene is TRBV7-2, the J gene TRBJ2-5; 11 nucleotides align to TRBD2. CDR3 DNA sequence: TGTGCCAGCAGCGCGGTGGGGACTAGCGGTCTAGAGACCCAGTACTTC. It yields the protein CASSAVGTSGLETQYF.